These 28 T cell receptor beta chains share one sample of origin, sequenced in a study of blood T cell repertoires in COVID-19. The assay was immunoSEQ multiplex PCR, and TCRdb's table has in-frame clones only and misses some. The repertoire has hundreds of thousands of clones, over 70% of them found once; the top ten carry just under 6.5%. Sequences were obtained from peripheral blood. The receptor source for this set is a woman in her forties or fifties with COVID-19, enrolled during active disease.

The chain is built from TRBV7-8 and TRBJ2-3, with D possibly TRBD1 on 6 matching bases. Per the germline V gene, CDR1 is SGHVS and CDR2 is FQNEAQ. V lost 7 bases to trimming and J lost 0 bases, with 17 bases between them. There are 16 residues in the CDR3. CDR3 loop: CASIKSDSLSTDTQYF. The CDR3, as DNA: TGTGCCAGCATCAAATCGGACAGCCTGAGCACAGATACGCAGTATTTT.

This chain joins TRBV20-1 and TRBJ2-1; tentatively, D is TRBD2 (6 bases). Per germline, CDR1 DFQATT and CDR2 SNEGSKA (reference sequence). This CDR3 spans 11 amino acids. This CDR3 is CTGERGNEQFF. The CDR3 nucleotides are TGCACGGGAGAGAGAGGCAATGAGCAGTTCTTC.

J is TRBJ2-5 and V is TRBV11-3, with 8 bases identical to TRBD2. Losses at the gene ends were 5 bases for V and 5 bases for J; bases not matched to a gene: 7. Germline-derived CDR1 and CDR2 are SGHNT and YENEEA. The CDR3 consists of 14 residues. CDR3 amino acids: CASSRREVGETQYF. For the CDR3, the DNA is TGTGCCAGCAGCCGGCGGGAGGTGGGGGAGACCCAGTACTTC. The full variable domain, rest sourced from reference TRBV11-3 and TRBJ2-5, is EAGVVQSPRYKIIEKKQPVAFWCNPISGHNTLYWYLQNLGQGPELLIRYENEEAVDDSQLPKDRFSAERLKGVDSTLKIQPAELGDSAVYLCASSRREVGETQYFGPGTRLLVL.

The chain carries TRBV4-2 and TRBJ2-3; no reliable D call. This CDR3 has 14 amino acids. In germline, CDR1 is LGHNA, CDR2 YNFKEQ. With 1 base removed from V and 3 bases from J, the gap between germline ends came to 8 bases. DNA for the CDR3: TGTGCCAGCAGCCAAGCCCTATATACAGATACGCAGTATTTT. Its translation: CASSQALYTDTQYF.

The chain uses TRBV19 and TRBJ2-6; D is possibly TRBD2 (5 bases). The germline V and J ends were trimmed by 7 bases and 4 bases, with 14 bases remaining between them. The germline V gene has CDR1 LNHDA and CDR2 SQIVND (reference sequence). The length of the CDR3 is 15 residues. In DNA, the CDR3 is TGTGCCAGTACTTGGCTAGCCGGCGGGGCCAACGTCCTGACTTTC. Its translation is CASTWLAGGANVLTF.

J is TRBJ2-1 and V is TRBV2; tentative D call: TRBD2 (6 bases). Trimming removed 7 bases from V and 8 bases from J, with 15 bases in between. This CDR3 has 13 residues. The germline V gene encodes CDR1 SNHLY and CDR2 FYNNEI. CDR3 nucleotides: TGTGCCAGCACGGGAGTAGGTAACCATGAGCAGTTCTTC. It yields the protein CASTGVGNHEQFF.

The chain combines TRBV7-6 with TRBJ2-7, with TRBD1 matching 12 bases. Trimming cost V 5 bases and J 0 bases; bases outside gene matches: 8. The CDR3 runs to 17 residues. Germline V lookup: CDR1 SGHVS, CDR2 FNYEAQ. The CDR3 DNA sequence: TGTGCCAGCAGCCTCGGGACAGGGGGCGACTTCTCCTACGAGCAGTACTTC. It encodes CASSLGTGGDFSYEQYF.

CDR3 DNA: TGCAGCGTTTACACAGGGATCGAGCAGTACTTC. Protein: CSVYTGIEQYF. The chain joins TRBV29-1 to TRBJ2-7, with D perhaps TRBD1 (6 bases). Trimming removed 5 bases at V and 6 bases at J, with 11 bases between. This CDR3 contains 11 residues. Germline values: CDR1 SQVTM, CDR2 ANQGSEA.

The CDR3 DNA is TGTGCCAGCACTGGAGACACCGGGGAGCTGTTTTTT. Residues: CASTGDTGELFF. The chain uses TRBV12-3 or TRBV12-4 and TRBJ2-2; D call uncertain. V gave up 7 bases and J gave up 3 bases, with 6 bases separating them. This CDR3 has 12 amino acids.

The table lists this clone with a few counts. The chain couples TRBV30 to TRBJ2-7; TRBD2 aligns across 7 bases. The germline gives CDR1 GTSNPN, CDR2 SVGIG (reference sequence). With 5 bases clipped from V and 5 bases from J, the junction kept 3 bases outside the gene matches. This CDR3 contains 11 residues. This CDR3 reads CAWGRADEQYF. Here the CDR3 DNA reads TGTGCCTGGGGGAGGGCCGACGAGCAGTACTTC.

This chain joins TRBV11-2 and TRBJ2-7, with D perhaps matching TRBD2 (6 bases). CDR3 size: 14 residues. Per germline, CDR1 SGHAT and CDR2 FQNNGV. The ends were cut back, 1 base at V and 3 bases at J, with 10 bases in the middle. CDR3 sequence: CASSLGGTRYEQYF. The CDR3 nucleotides read TGTGCCAGCAGCTTAGGAGGGACTCGCTACGAGCAGTACTTC. The full variable domain, with the rest looked up from reference TRBV11-2 and TRBJ2-7, is EAGVAQSPRYKIIEKRQSVAFWCNPISGHATLYWYQQILGQGPKLLIQFQNNGVVDDSQLPKDRFSAERLKGVDSTLKIQPAKLEDSAVYLCASSLGGTRYEQYFGPGTRLTVT.

This chain connects TRBV5-4 to TRBJ2-7; TRBD1 matches at 9 bases. The CDR3 contains 14 residues. V shed 2 bases and J 5 bases; nucleotides not matched to a gene: 5. Looked up from germline, CDR1 is SGHNT and CDR2 is YYREEE (reference sequence). Here the CDR3 DNA reads TGTGCCAGCAGCTTTAGACAGGGGGTACACGAGCAGTACTTC. This encodes CASSFRQGVHEQYF.

The chain combines TRBV18 with TRBJ2-7; 7 bases map to TRBD2. Germline CDR1 is KGHSH and CDR2 is LQKENI. The CDR3 consists of 13 residues. V dropped 2 bases and J dropped 6; count of bases not matched to a gene: 4. The CDR3 coding sequence is TGTGCCAGCTCACCAGCGGGAGCGGGCGAGCAGTACTTC. It translates to CASSPAGAGEQYF.

The rearrangement links TRBV11-2 to TRBJ2-2; D not certain. V lost 1 base and J lost 5, with 8 bases in between. Per germline, CDR1 SGHAT and CDR2 FQNNGV. This CDR3 region has 14 residues. The CDR3 coding sequence is TGTGCCAGCAGCTTAGTGGCAGTGACCGGGGAGCTGTTTTTT. Translation gives CASSLVAVTGELFF.

This chain joins TRBV30 and TRBJ2-3; TRBD1 matches at 7 bases. The J segment lost 0 bases and the V segment lost 5 bases, leaving 5 bases of the junction unmatched. This CDR3 is 14 amino acids long. Germline CDR1 and CDR2: GTSNPN and SVGIG (reference sequence). Written as DNA, the CDR3 is TGTGCCTGGGGTCCGGGACAGAGCACAGATACGCAGTATTTT. Translation gives CAWGPGQSTDTQYF. Full variable domain (outside the CDR3, taken from reference TRBV30 and TRBJ2-3): SQTIHQWPATLVQPVGSPLSLECTVEGTSNPNLYWYRQAAGRGLQLLFYSVGIGQISSEVPQNLSASRPQDRQFILSSKKLLLSDSGFYLCAWGPGQSTDTQYFGPGTRLTVL.

This clone was recorded only once. The V and J genes are TRBV7-2 and TRBJ2-3; 8 nucleotides agree with TRBD2. The V gene's germline CDR1 is SGHTA and CDR2 FQGNSA. The CDR3 runs 16 residues. With 5 bases clipped from V and 0 bases from J, the junction kept 7 bases outside the gene matches. CDR3: CASSRRTGGSTDTQYF. The CDR3 nucleotides are TGTGCCAGCAGCCGGAGGACGGGAGGGAGCACAGATACGCAGTATTTT.

This sequence joins TRBV10-1 and TRBJ2-4; D is perhaps TRBD1 (5 bases). The CDR3 has 15 residues. Germline V gene sequence: CDR1 WNHNN, CDR2 SYGVQD (reference sequence). Trimming pared 0 bases from V and 5 bases from J, leaving 11 bases between. The CDR3 DNA reads TGCGCCAGCAGTGAGTCGTGGGGCACGGAAAACATTCAGTACTTC. Its protein product is CASSESWGTENIQYF.

V is TRBV7-9 and J is TRBJ2-7, with TRBD1 as a possible D gene (6 bases). Trimming stripped 4 bases from V and 0 bases from J, with 16 bases between. In germline, CDR1 is SEHNR, CDR2 FQNEAQ (reference sequence). This CDR3 contains 16 residues. In DNA form, the CDR3 reads TGTGCCAGCAGCTCCTTGACAGGTGCTCTCTCCTACGAGCAGTACTTC. Amino acid sequence: CASSSLTGALSYEQYF.

The CDR3 reads CASRTGTGLGTEAFF. The CDR3 DNA is TGCGCCAGCAGAACCGGGACAGGGCTGGGAACTGAAGCTTTCTTT. The chain recombines TRBV5-1 with TRBJ1-1, with TRBD1 matching 9 bases. The CDR3 has 15 amino acids. CDR1 is SGHRS and CDR2 is YFSETQ in the germline V gene. The trim removed 5 bases at V and 5 bases at J, leaving 10 bases unmatched.

This chain uses TRBV5-4 with TRBJ2-3; no definite D call. With 2 bases removed from V and 1 base from J, the gap between germline ends came to 8 bases. From germline, CDR1 is SGHNT and CDR2 YYREEE (reference sequence). There are 14 residues in the CDR3. The CDR3 DNA is TGTGCCAGCAGCTTTAAATCTGGCACAGATACGCAGTATTTT. Its translation: CASSFKSGTDTQYF. Drawing the rest from reference TRBV5-4 and TRBJ2-3, the complete variable domain is ETGVTQSPTHLIKTRGQQVTLRCSSQSGHNTVSWYQQALGQGPQFIFQYYREEENGRGNFPPRFSGLQFPNYSSELNVNALELDDSALYLCASSFKSGTDTQYFGPGTRLTVL.

This chain uses TRBV29-1 with TRBJ1-1; D may be TRBD1 (5 bases). The V gene's germline CDR1 is SQVTM and CDR2 ANQGSEA. Trimming cost V 4 bases and J 1 base, with 7 bases left between them. This CDR3 spans 12 amino acids. The CDR3 loop is CSVGQKNTEAFF. The CDR3 region has the DNA TGCAGCGTTGGACAGAAGAACACTGAAGCTTTCTTT.

The chain couples TRBV11-2 to TRBJ1-1; possible D gene TRBD1, 6 bases. The CDR3 covers 12 residues. V was trimmed by 5 bases and J by 4 bases, leaving 8 bases between them. The germline V gene encodes CDR1 SGHAT and CDR2 FQNNGV. The DNA of the CDR3 is TGTGCCAGCAGCCACAGGGTCACTGAAGCTTTCTTT. Protein sequence: CASSHRVTEAFF.

The chain employs TRBV13 and TRBJ2-3; TRBD2 agrees at 14 bases. The CDR3 has 16 amino acids. Per the germline V gene, CDR1 is PRHDT and CDR2 is FYEKMQ (reference sequence). With 5 bases clipped from V and 6 bases from J, the junction kept 7 bases outside the gene matches. CDR3 residues: CASSSRTSGGRDTQYF. DNA for the CDR3: TGTGCCAGCAGCAGTAGGACTAGCGGGGGGCGGGATACGCAGTATTTT.

The chain recombines TRBV6-5 with TRBJ1-6, with D possibly TRBD1 on 6 matching bases. The CDR3 consists of 16 residues. Trimming took off 2 bases at V and 4 bases at J, with 12 bases between the two ends. Germline lookup yields CDR1 MNHEY and CDR2 SVGAGI. The DNA for the CDR3 is TGTGCCAGCAGTTACGGGGGCGCCAGATATAATTCACCCCTCCACTTT. Translating it yields CASSYGGARYNSPLHF.

V and J are TRBV5-6 and TRBJ2-7, with D perhaps TRBD1 (5 bases). Trimming cost V 5 bases and J 1 base, with 13 bases left between them. The V gene's germline CDR1 is SGHDT and CDR2 YYEEEE. The CDR3 runs to 14 residues. The chain's CDR3 is CASSSTDGSYEQYF. CDR3 nucleotide sequence: TGTGCCAGCAGTTCGACAGATGGATCCTACGAGCAGTACTTC.

V usage is TRBV27 and J usage is TRBJ1-2; 8 bases fit TRBD1. CDR3 length: 14 amino acids. Losses at the gene ends were 4 bases for V and 4 bases for J; bases not matched to a gene: 5. Germline V lookup: CDR1 MNHEY, CDR2 SMNVEV (reference sequence). The CDR3, as DNA: TGTGCCAGCAGTTCACCGGGACAGGCCTATGGCTACACCTTC. It translates to CASSSPGQAYGYTF.

The chain links TRBV6-6 to TRBJ1-2; the D is unclear. V lost 2 bases and J 0 bases, leaving 7 bases between the germline ends. Germline CDR1 and CDR2: MNHNY and SVGAGI (reference sequence). This CDR3 has 14 amino acids. The CDR3 coding sequence is TGTGCCAGCAGTTACGTGGCGGCTAACTATGGCTACACCTTC. This codes for CASSYVAANYGYTF.

The chain has TRBV3-1 (or the pseudogene TRBV3-2) and TRBJ2-7; 8 bases agree with TRBD2. This CDR3 is built from 14 residues. In germline, CDR1 is LGHDT, CDR2 YNNKEL (reference sequence). Trimming cost V 6 bases and J 2 bases; bases outside gene matches: 6. The CDR3 here is CASSPLADPYEQYF. The CDR3, as DNA: TGTGCCAGCAGTCCACTAGCGGATCCCTACGAGCAGTACTTC.